The clone carrying this TCR beta chain was counted only a few times. The antigen is unknown. Using its own MiXCR run on the 5' RACE reads, TCRdb lists one record per CDR3 protein. The profile covers fewer than 450,000 distinct CDR3 sequences, with about 4% appearing a single time and approximately 25% taken by the ten largest. There are 16 residues in the CDR3. Trimming took 6 bases from V and 0 from J, leaving 15 bases between them. This entry is derived from a study of T cells after yellow fever vaccination. Study overall: Any fraction with a low cell number was prepared using SMART-Seq v4 Ultra Low Input.

The study, taken as a whole, reports: Most primary-vaccination clones reappeared after the booster (less than 98% CD4, around 88% CD8). The secondary response was weaker but peaked faster, day 5 versus 15. FACS-sorted repertoires could harbor abundant contaminating bulk-population clonotypes.

The receptor was isolated from a man aged 18 to 29 who received the YFV17D yellow fever vaccine. This sample comprised PBMCs, obtained 5 days after the yellow fever booster vaccination. The V and J genes are TRBV12-3 or TRBV12-4 and TRBJ1-5, with D unclear. The CDR3 is CASSHDVQASNQPQHF. DNA for the CDR3: TGTGCCAGCAGCCATGACGTTCAGGCTAGCAATCAGCCCCAGCATTTT.